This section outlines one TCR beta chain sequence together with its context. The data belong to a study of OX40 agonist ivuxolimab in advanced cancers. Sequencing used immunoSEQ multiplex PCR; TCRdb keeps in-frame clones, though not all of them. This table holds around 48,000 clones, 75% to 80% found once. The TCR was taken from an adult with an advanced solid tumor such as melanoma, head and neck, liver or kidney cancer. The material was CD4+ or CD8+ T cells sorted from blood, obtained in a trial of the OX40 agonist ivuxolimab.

The CDR3 sequence is CASTLIAGAHHEQFF. The CDR3 region has the DNA TGCGCCAGTACCTTAATTGCGGGAGCCCATCATGAGCAGTTCTTC. The chain employs TRBV5-1 and TRBJ2-1; 7 bases line up with TRBD2. Germline V gene sequence: CDR1 SGHRS, CDR2 YFSETQ. The CDR3 is made up of 15 amino acids. V dropped 8 bases and J dropped 8; count of bases not matched to a gene: 16.